Sequencing of this T cell receptor beta chain was carried out in a study of T cells in Graves' hyperthyroidism and ophthalmopathy. In this sample, this clonotype turned up many times. Its antigen is as yet unknown. Study findings and constraints: It was a median about 7.1 months before onset that the model predicted ophthalmopathy.

Diagnosis rested on symptoms, serum thyroxine and TRAb, thyroid ultrasound, and orbital computed tomography. It was RNA transcripts that yielded the amplified TCR beta CDR3 regions. The HTBI primer set was used in a first-round RT-PCR of the TCR CDR3. In TCRdb, the multiplex PCR reads were re-called with MiXCR into one record per CDR3 protein. There are under 450,000 distinct CDR3 sequences in the sample; roughly 14% occur only once, and around 21% lies in the top ten. This clonotype was sampled from a man aged 30 to 39 with Graves' hyperthyroidism that later progressed to Graves' ophthalmopathy. The sample consisted of blood.

The CDR3 DNA is TGTGCCAGCTCACCTCCCTGGGGAAACACTGAAGCTTTCTTT. This gives the protein CASSPPWGNTEAFF. The V gene is TRBV18, the J gene TRBJ1-1; D call uncertain. The CDR3 length is 14 residues. The V end was cut by 3 bases, the J end by 2 bases, with 10 bases between. Germline CDR1 reads KGHSH; CDR2 reads LQKENI.